The 28 T cell receptor beta chains below come from one sample, sequenced in a study of blood T cell repertoires in COVID-19. Method: immunoSEQ multiplex PCR; TCRdb's copy keeps in-frame clones and lacks some. The table includes approximately 270,000 clones, roughly 88% detected once. Material: PBMCs or T cells enriched from blood (not recorded which). The receptors originated from a woman aged 50 to 65 who had recovered from COVID-19.

The rearrangement uses TRBV4-1 and TRBJ2-5; possibly TRBD1 for D (6 bases). CDR1 MGHRA and CDR2 YSYEKL come from the germline V gene. The CDR3 is 14 amino acids. Between the trimmed V and J ends, which lost 3 bases and 1 base, there was a span of 9 bases. CDR3 region: CASSHIGGQETQYF. CDR3 DNA sequence: TGCGCCAGCAGCCACATAGGGGGCCAAGAGACCCAGTACTTC.

CDR3 DNA: TGTGCCAGCAGTGAAGACCCAGGGCAGAACACTGAAGCTTTCTTT. This gives the protein CASSEDPGQNTEAFF. This sequence joins TRBV2 and TRBJ1-1; D is perhaps TRBD1 (5 bases). This CDR3 is built from 15 residues. V was pared by 1 base and J by 1 base, with 10 bases between. Per the germline V gene, CDR1 is SNHLY and CDR2 is FYNNEI. The full variable domain, rest sourced from reference TRBV2 and TRBJ1-1, is EPEVTQTPSHQVTQMGQEVILRCVPISNHLYFYWYRQILGQKVEFLVSFYNNEISEKSEIFDDQFSVERPDGSNFTLKIRSTKLEDSAMYFCASSEDPGQNTEAFFGQGTRLTVV.

The rearrangement uses TRBV28 and TRBJ1-2, with 10 bases that match TRBD1. Germline-derived CDR1 and CDR2 are MDHEN and SYDVKM. After removal of 1 base from V and 3 bases from J, the junction contained 8 bases not matched to a gene. This CDR3 region has 17 residues. Here the CDR3 DNA reads TGTGCCAGCAGTTTATTGGGACAGGGGCCCGCGGACTATGGCTACACCTTC. Translated, it gives CASSLLGQGPADYGYTF.

The chain joins TRBV5-8 to TRBJ2-7; 7 nucleotides line up with TRBD1. CDR3 size: 14 residues. Germline CDR1 SGHTS, CDR2 YDEGEE. V lost 3 bases and J lost 2; bases outside the gene matches: 5. This CDR3 is CASSWGTATYEQYF. The CDR3 coding sequence is TGTGCCAGCAGCTGGGGGACAGCGACCTACGAGCAGTACTTC.

This chain links TRBV5-1 with TRBJ2-1, with 9 nucleotides matching TRBD2. Germline-derived CDR1 and CDR2 are SGHRS and YFSETQ. The trim removed 4 bases at V and 3 bases at J, leaving 8 bases unmatched. The CDR3 spans 16 residues. The CDR3 DNA sequence: TGCGCCAGCAGCCCCGGGCGGGAGGGTGGCTACAATGAGCAGTTCTTC. This codes for CASSPGREGGYNEQFF. Full variable domain (remainder filled in from reference TRBV5-1 and TRBJ2-1): KAGVTQTPRYLIKTRGQQVTLSCSPISGHRSVSWYQQTPGQGLQFLFEYFSETQRNKGNFPGRFSGRQFSNSRSEMNVSTLELGDSALYLCASSPGREGGYNEQFFGPGTRLTVL.

The DNA for the CDR3 is TGTGCCAGCAGTTCGCCCGGGACAGGGGGCAGAGGTGAGCAGTTCTTC. It translates to CASSSPGTGGRGEQFF. The rearrangement joins TRBV28 to TRBJ2-1; 12 nucleotides agree with TRBD1. The germline gives CDR1 MDHEN, CDR2 SYDVKM. The CDR3 sequence is 16 residues long. V shed 4 bases, J shed 9 bases, and the junction held 10 bases outside the gene matches.

CDR3 nucleotide sequence: TGCGCCAGCAGCTTGGCGTCTGGAGCAACTAATGAAAAACTGTTTTTT. Protein sequence: CASSLASGATNEKLFF. The chain uses TRBV5-1 and TRBJ1-4; D not certain. Germline V CDR1 and CDR2: SGHRS, YFSETQ. Trimming removed 0 bases from V and 0 bases from J, with 9 bases in between. The CDR3 has 16 amino acids.

The chain recombines TRBV6-5 with TRBJ1-6; D ambiguous. Germline CDR1 is MNHEY and CDR2 is SVGAGI. This CDR3 spans 12 amino acids. V lost 8 bases and J 8 bases, leaving 10 bases between the germline ends. CDR3 amino acids: CASAGEDSPLHF. The CDR3 DNA reads TGTGCCAGCGCTGGGGAGGATTCACCCCTCCACTTT.

V is TRBV19 and J is TRBJ1-5; D is perhaps TRBD1 (5 bases). V lost 7 bases and J 5 bases, leaving 15 bases between the germline ends. The V gene's germline CDR1 is LNHDA and CDR2 SQIVND (reference sequence). The CDR3 is made up of 14 amino acids. The CDR3 nucleotides read TGTGCCAGTACCTCGACAGTCGGAGATCAGCCCCAGCATTTT. Amino acids: CASTSTVGDQPQHF.

V gene TRBV28 combines with J gene TRBJ1-1; D ambiguous. Per germline, CDR1 MDHEN and CDR2 SYDVKM. With 7 bases removed from V and 1 base from J, the gap between germline ends came to 7 bases. The CDR3 covers 12 residues. CDR3 nucleotide sequence: TGTGCCAGCACCCTAGGGAACACTGAAGCTTTCTTT. Its protein is CASTLGNTEAFF.

This sequence joins TRBV11-1 and TRBJ1-1, with unresolved D. The CDR3 totals 12 residues. V lost 2 bases, J lost 3 bases, and 4 bases lay in between. Germline values: CDR1 SGHAT, CDR2 FQDESV (reference sequence). The CDR3 DNA sequence: TGTGCCAGCAGCTTACGGGACACTGAAGCTTTCTTT. This encodes CASSLRDTEAFF.

This chain's CDR3 is CAISEGGQGVNEQFF. CDR3 in DNA: TGTGCCATCAGTGAGGGGGGACAGGGAGTAAATGAGCAGTTCTTC. This sequence joins TRBV10-3 and TRBJ2-1, with 9 positions matching TRBD1. Trimming cost V 2 bases and J 7 bases; bases outside gene matches: 6. CDR1 is ENHRY and CDR2 is SYGVKD in the germline V gene. This CDR3 is 15 amino acids long.

CDR3 in amino acids: CASSSLGHVQETQYF. The CDR3 coding sequence is TGTGCCAGCAGTTCGCTGGGACACGTCCAAGAGACCCAGTACTTC. The chain combines TRBV7-8 with TRBJ2-5, with TRBD1 as a possible D gene (6 bases). The CDR3 runs to 15 residues. V was clipped by 6 bases and J by 1 base, with 15 bases between them. Germline assignment: CDR1 SGHVS and CDR2 FQNEAQ.

This chain uses TRBV19 with TRBJ1-1; tentatively, D is TRBD1 (6 bases). CDR1 LNHDA and CDR2 SQIVND come from the germline V gene (reference sequence). The CDR3 covers 14 residues. Trimming pared 7 bases from V and 3 bases from J, leaving 15 bases between. DNA of the CDR3: TGTGCCAGTATAAGACTAGGGGGGGACACTGAAGCTTTCTTT. Translation gives CASIRLGGDTEAFF.

The CDR3 reads CASTSFYGYTF. The DNA for the CDR3 is TGTGCCAGCACCAGTTTTTATGGCTACACCTTC. V is TRBV28 and J is TRBJ1-2; D is undetermined. Deletions cut 7 bases from V and 5 bases from J, with 8 bases between. Germline CDR1 MDHEN, CDR2 SYDVKM. This CDR3 has 11 residues.

V usage is TRBV7-2 and J usage is TRBJ2-3, with D hard to call. V was clipped by 2 bases and J by 0 bases, with 12 bases between them. Germline V gene lookup returns CDR1 SGHTA and CDR2 FQGNSA. This CDR3 is 16 amino acids long. The CDR3 reads CASSLFIRTSTDTQYF. In nucleotides, the CDR3 is TGTGCCAGCAGCTTATTTATTCGAACTAGCACAGATACGCAGTATTTT.

This clone came up once. The J gene is TRBJ1-2, the V gene TRBV7-2; 10 positions match TRBD1. V trimming: 1 base; J trimming: 7 bases; junction bases outside the gene matches: 6. The CDR3 is 15 residues long. Germline V gene lookup returns CDR1 SGHTA and CDR2 FQGNSA. The CDR3 bases are TGTGCCAGCAGCTTAGGGACAGGGGGTTCGGTTGGCTACACCTTC. It translates to CASSLGTGGSVGYTF.

The rearrangement uses TRBV18 and TRBJ1-1; D not resolved. Deletions cut 2 bases from V and 0 bases from J, with 7 bases between. This CDR3 has 14 residues. Germline assignment: CDR1 KGHSH and CDR2 LQKENI. The CDR3 reads CASSPAVMNTEAFF. Here the CDR3 DNA reads TGTGCCAGCTCACCAGCAGTAATGAACACTGAAGCTTTCTTT. The full variable domain, its missing parts supplied by reference TRBV18 and TRBJ1-1, is NAGVMQNPRHLVRRRGQEARLRCSPMKGHSHVYWYRQLPEEGLKFMVYLQKENIIDESGMPKERFSAEFPKEGPSILRIQQVVRGDSAAYFCASSPAVMNTEAFFGQGTRLTVV.

This clone has a handful of counts. The genes are TRBV11-2 and TRBJ2-3; D not certain. Trimming removed 5 bases at V and 5 bases at J, with 11 bases between. This CDR3 is 13 amino acids long. Germline CDR1 reads SGHAT; CDR2 reads FQNNGV. Written as DNA, the CDR3 is TGTGCCAGCAGCCTTCACTCGGGAGATACGCAGTATTTT. It codes for CASSLHSGDTQYF.

The CDR3 DNA sequence: TGTGCCAGCGCGGCTAAAAACGAGCAGTACTTC. Protein: CASAAKNEQYF. The chain links TRBV6-5 to TRBJ2-7; D is ambiguous. V lost 8 bases and J lost 5, with 10 bases in between. This CDR3 has 11 residues. Germline V gives CDR1 MNHEY, CDR2 SVGAGI.

There are a few counts of this clone. The genes are TRBV29-1 and TRBJ1-1; D not certain. Per germline, CDR1 SQVTM and CDR2 ANQGSEA. This CDR3 is built from 11 residues. The germline V and J ends were trimmed by 0 bases and 6 bases, with 5 bases remaining between them. The CDR3, as DNA: TGCAGCGTTGAAGATCGTTCTGAAGCTTTCTTT. It yields the protein CSVEDRSEAFF.

The rearrangement uses TRBV12-3 or TRBV12-4 and TRBJ1-5; D gene unclear. The CDR3 runs to 13 residues. Trimming cost V 6 bases and J 7 bases, with 13 bases left between them. This CDR3 is CASSPPGGQPQHF. CDR3 coding DNA: TGTGCCAGCAGCCCACCTGGAGGGCAGCCCCAGCATTTT.

The chain is built from TRBV7-6 and TRBJ2-7; D perhaps matches TRBD1 (6 bases). The germline gives CDR1 SGHVS, CDR2 FNYEAQ. The V gene lost 4 bases and the J gene lost 9 bases, with 28 bases spanning the gap. The CDR3 is 17 amino acids. The CDR3 region is CASSSAPRTDLREGQYF. The CDR3 bases are TGTGCCAGCAGCTCCGCCCCCCGGACAGATTTACGAGAGGGGCAGTACTTC.

Within the sample, this clone is medium-sized. The chain joins TRBV28 to TRBJ2-7; TRBD1 matches 9 bases. Germline CDR1 reads MDHEN; CDR2 reads SYDVKM. The CDR3 extends over 16 amino acids. V lost 6 bases, J lost 1 base, and 10 bases stayed unmatched. DNA of the CDR3: TGTGCCAGCAGACCACAAGGACAGGGGCTTTCCTACGAGCAGTACTTC. It is translated as CASRPQGQGLSYEQYF.

V usage is TRBV28 and J usage is TRBJ1-1; possible D gene TRBD1, 6 bases. The CDR3 runs to 12 residues. Between the trimmed V and J ends, which lost 2 bases and 7 bases, there was a span of 8 bases. From germline, CDR1 is MDHEN and CDR2 SYDVKM. CDR3 nucleotide sequence: TGTGCCAGCAGTTTACAACAGGGTGAAGCTTTCTTT. Protein product: CASSLQQGEAFF.

The rearrangement uses TRBV7-8 and TRBJ1-2, with D possibly matching TRBD1 (6 bases). The CDR3 spans 14 residues. CDR1 is SGHVS, CDR2 FQNEAQ, per germline. V dropped 2 bases and J dropped 2 bases, with 9 bases sitting between them. Here the CDR3 DNA reads TGTGCCAGCAGCTTATTAGGACAGAACTATGGCTACACCTTC. The encoded protein is CASSLLGQNYGYTF.

This clone was seen just once. V and J are TRBV18 and TRBJ2-1, with TRBD2 matching 11 bases. Trimming cost V 6 bases and J 9 bases; bases outside gene matches: 10. Germline CDR1 is KGHSH and CDR2 is LQKENI. This CDR3 is built from 15 residues. Here the CDR3 reads CASSPLAGGLGEQFF. CDR3 DNA: TGTGCCAGCTCCCCTCTAGCGGGAGGTTTGGGTGAGCAGTTCTTC.

The rearrangement joins TRBV12-5 to TRBJ2-1, with TRBD2 matching 9 bases. V gave up 5 bases and J gave up 4 bases; unmatched junction bases: 3. From germline, CDR1 is LGHNT and CDR2 FRNRAP. The CDR3 has 14 amino acids. CDR3 DNA sequence: TGTGCTAGTGGTAGGACTAGCGTATACAATGAGCAGTTCTTC. Its protein product is CASGRTSVYNEQFF.